The T cell receptor (beta chain) described here comes from a study of cytomegalovirus exposure and HLA in healthy donors. Study summary: A preliminary data release comprised around 85 million unique TCRs obtained from HLA-typed donors. Study-wide points: The study recorded fewer than 200 TCR beta chains that were cytomegalovirus-associated. Within a later analysis, the majority of CMV-associated TCR beta chains appeared HLA-restricted.

Vbeta (60) and Jbeta (13) primers were used in the PCR. The assay was immunoSEQ multiplex PCR, and TCRdb's table has in-frame clones only and misses some. The sample records 200,000 to 250,000 clones, 65% to 75% being singletons. A note on this clone: Its antigen is undetermined. The junction differs from germline at one of its ends, possibly a read error.

The CDR3 has 17 residues. Per germline, CDR1 SEHNR and CDR2 FQNEAQ (reference sequence). Sequenced input: PBMCs. This clonotype was sampled from a woman aged 25 to 39 in good health and CMV-seronegative. The chain has TRBV7-9 and TRBJ2-5, with TRBD2 as a possible D gene (6 bases). CDR3 sequence: CSSSLERGGTYQETQYF. CDR3 coding DNA: TGTTCCAGCAGCTTAGAACGCGGAGGGACGTACCAAGAGACCCAGTACTTC.